This T cell receptor beta chain was identified in a study of identifying expanded T cells in peripheral blood. Trimming stripped 0 bases from V and 0 bases from J, with 7 bases between. Germline CDR1 reads SGHRS; CDR2 reads YFSETQ. The CDR3 spans 15 residues. The table came from immunoSEQ multiplex PCR; TCRdb's copy has only in-frame clones and leaves some out. The table includes about 82,000 clones, 70% to 90% detected once. Concerning this clone itself: The sample contains more than one DNA sequence encoding this CDR3.

The sequenced material came from blood. The rearrangement uses TRBV5-1 and TRBJ2-1; the D is unclear. The TCR comes from a person aged 18 to 75 in good health. CDR3 DNA sequence: TGCGCCAGCAGCTTGGCTGGCGCCTCCTACAATGAGCAGTTCTTC. Translated: CASSLAGASYNEQFF.